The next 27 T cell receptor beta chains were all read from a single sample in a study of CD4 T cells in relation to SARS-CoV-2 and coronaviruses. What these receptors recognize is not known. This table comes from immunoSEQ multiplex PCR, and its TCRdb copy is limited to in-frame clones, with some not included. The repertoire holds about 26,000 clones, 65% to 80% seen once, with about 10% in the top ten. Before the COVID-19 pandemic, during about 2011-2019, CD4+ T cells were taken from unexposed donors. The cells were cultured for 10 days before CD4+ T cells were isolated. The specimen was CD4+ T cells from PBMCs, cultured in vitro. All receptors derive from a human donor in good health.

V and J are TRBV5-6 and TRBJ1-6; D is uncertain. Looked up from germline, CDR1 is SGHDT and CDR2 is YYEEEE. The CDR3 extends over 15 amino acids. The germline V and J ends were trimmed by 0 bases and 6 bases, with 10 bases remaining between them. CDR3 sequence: CASSLVAGPNSPLHF. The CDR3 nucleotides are TGTGCCAGCAGCTTGGTAGCTGGGCCTAATTCACCCCTCCACTTT.

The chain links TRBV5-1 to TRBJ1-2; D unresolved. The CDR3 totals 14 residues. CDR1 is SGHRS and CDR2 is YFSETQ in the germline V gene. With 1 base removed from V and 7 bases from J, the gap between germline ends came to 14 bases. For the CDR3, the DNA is TGCGCCAGCAGCTTGCGTCCAAAGCAAGGTGGCTACACCTTC. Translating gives CASSLRPKQGGYTF.

The CDR3 is CASSYGINYGYTF. The DNA of the CDR3 is TGTGCCAGCAGTTACGGGATAAACTATGGCTACACCTTC. The J gene is TRBJ1-2, the V gene TRBV6-5; D not certain. The CDR3 loop spans 13 amino acids. The germline V gene has CDR1 MNHEY and CDR2 SVGAGI. V was clipped by 2 bases and J by 2 bases, with 6 bases between them.

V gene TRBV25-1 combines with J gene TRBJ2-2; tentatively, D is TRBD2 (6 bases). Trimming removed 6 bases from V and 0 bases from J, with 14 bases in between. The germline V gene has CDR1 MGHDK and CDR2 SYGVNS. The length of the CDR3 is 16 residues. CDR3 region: CASRQSGFANTGELFF. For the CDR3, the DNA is TGTGCCAGCAGACAAAGCGGGTTCGCGAACACCGGGGAGCTGTTTTTT.

As DNA, the CDR3 is TGTGCCAGCAGTTACCTTAGTCTTGCGGGAGGACCATCCTACGAGCAGTACTTC. It yields the protein CASSYLSLAGGPSYEQYF. The rearrangement joins TRBV6-2 or TRBV6-3 to TRBJ2-7; TRBD2 matches 8 bases. With 2 bases clipped from V and 1 base from J, the junction kept 13 bases outside the gene matches. CDR3 length: 18 residues. CDR1 is MNHEY and CDR2 is SVGEGT in the germline V gene.

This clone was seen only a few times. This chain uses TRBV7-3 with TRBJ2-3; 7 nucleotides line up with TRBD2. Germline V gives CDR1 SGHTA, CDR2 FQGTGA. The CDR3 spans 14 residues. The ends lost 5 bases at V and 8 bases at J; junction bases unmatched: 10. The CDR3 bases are TGTGCCAGCAGCCCTAGCGGAGTTATGTTTACGCAGTATTTT. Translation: CASSPSGVMFTQYF.

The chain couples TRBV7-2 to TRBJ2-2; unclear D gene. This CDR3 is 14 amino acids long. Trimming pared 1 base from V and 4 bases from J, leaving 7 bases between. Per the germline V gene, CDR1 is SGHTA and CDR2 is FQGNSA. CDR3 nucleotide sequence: TGTGCCAGCAGCTTAGAGGCGCGCACCGGGGAGCTGTTTTTT. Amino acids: CASSLEARTGELFF.

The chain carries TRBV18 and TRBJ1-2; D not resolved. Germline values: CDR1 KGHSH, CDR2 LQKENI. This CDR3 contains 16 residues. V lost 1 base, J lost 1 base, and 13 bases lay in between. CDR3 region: CASSPLEGRNNYGYTF. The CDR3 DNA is TGTGCCAGCTCACCACTGGAGGGCCGTAATAACTATGGCTACACCTTC.

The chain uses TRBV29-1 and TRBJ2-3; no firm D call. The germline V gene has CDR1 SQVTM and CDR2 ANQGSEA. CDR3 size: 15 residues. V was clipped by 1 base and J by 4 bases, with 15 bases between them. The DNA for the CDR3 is TGCAGCGTTGAAGTGCCCCGGCCCAGCGCAGATACGCAGTATTTT. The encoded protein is CSVEVPRPSADTQYF.

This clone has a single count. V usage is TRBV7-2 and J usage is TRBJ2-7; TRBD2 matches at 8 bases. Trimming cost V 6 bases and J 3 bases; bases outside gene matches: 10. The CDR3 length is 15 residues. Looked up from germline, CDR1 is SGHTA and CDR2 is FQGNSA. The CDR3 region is CASSHRSGAVYEQYF. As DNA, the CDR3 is TGTGCCAGCAGTCACCGTAGCGGGGCCGTCTACGAGCAGTACTTC. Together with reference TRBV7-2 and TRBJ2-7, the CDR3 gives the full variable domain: GAGVSQSPSNKVTEKGKDVELRCDPISGHTALYWYRQSLGQGLEFLIYFQGNSAPDKSGLPSDRFSAERTGGSVSTLTIQRTQQEDSAVYLCASSHRSGAVYEQYFGPGTRLTVT.

The CDR3 region is CASSGPGPSGNTIYF. The DNA of the CDR3 is TGTGCCAGCAGCGGCCCGGGACCCTCTGGAAACACCATATATTTT. J is TRBJ1-3 and V is TRBV7-6; D possibly corresponds to TRBD1 (5 bases). V lost 5 bases to trimming and J lost 0 bases, with 11 bases between them. This CDR3 has 15 amino acids. Germline CDR1 and CDR2: SGHVS and FNYEAQ.

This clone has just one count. The CDR3 nucleotides are TGTGCCAGCAGTCGAGGGAGGACAGACGAGCAGTACTTC. Translated, it gives CASSRGRTDEQYF. The J gene is TRBJ2-7, the V gene TRBV12-3 or TRBV12-4; either TRBD1 or TRBD2 may supply D (6 bases each). Trimming left V 5 bases short and J 5 bases short, with 13 bases between. CDR3 length: 13 amino acids.

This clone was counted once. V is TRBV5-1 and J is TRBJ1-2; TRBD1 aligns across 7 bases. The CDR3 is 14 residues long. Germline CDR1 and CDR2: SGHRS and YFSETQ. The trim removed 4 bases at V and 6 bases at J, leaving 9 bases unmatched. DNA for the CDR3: TGCGCCAGCAGCCAGATAGACAGGGACAATGGCTACACCTTC. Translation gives CASSQIDRDNGYTF. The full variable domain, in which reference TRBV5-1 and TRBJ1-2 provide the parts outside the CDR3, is KAGVTQTPRYLIKTRGQQVTLSCSPISGHRSVSWYQQTPGQGLQFLFEYFSETQRNKGNFPGRFSGRQFSNSRSEMNVSTLELGDSALYLCASSQIDRDNGYTFGSGTRLTVV.

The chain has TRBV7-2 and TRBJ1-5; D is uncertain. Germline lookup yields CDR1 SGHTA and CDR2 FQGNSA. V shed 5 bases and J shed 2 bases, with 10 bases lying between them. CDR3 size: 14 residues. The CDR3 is CASSPVVGNQPQHF. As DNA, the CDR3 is TGTGCCAGCAGCCCCGTAGTTGGCAATCAGCCCCAGCATTTT.

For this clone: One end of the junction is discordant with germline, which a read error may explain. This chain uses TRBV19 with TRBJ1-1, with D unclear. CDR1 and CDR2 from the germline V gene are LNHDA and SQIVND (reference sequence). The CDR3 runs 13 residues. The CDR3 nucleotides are TGTGCCAGTACTATAGTACGAGGCACTGAAGCTTTCTTT. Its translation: CASTIVRGTEAFF.

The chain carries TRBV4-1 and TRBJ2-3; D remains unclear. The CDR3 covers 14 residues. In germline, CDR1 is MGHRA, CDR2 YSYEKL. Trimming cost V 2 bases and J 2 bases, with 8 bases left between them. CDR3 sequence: CASSQSSDTDTQYF. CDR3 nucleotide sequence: TGCGCCAGCAGCCAAAGCTCCGACACAGATACGCAGTATTTT.

The CDR3 reads CASSPRTSGTGETQYF. The CDR3 DNA sequence: TGTGCCAGCAGCCCTCGGACTAGCGGGACGGGGGAGACCCAGTACTTC. V gene TRBV3-1 (or the pseudogene TRBV3-2) combines with J gene TRBJ2-5; 12 bases are a match to TRBD2. The CDR3 length is 16 residues. The V and J ends lost 4 bases and 5 bases, in that order; junction bases with no gene match: 8. Germline CDR1 and CDR2: LGHDT and YNNKEL (reference sequence).

As DNA, the CDR3 is TGTGCCAGCAGCTTAGGCGGTAGCGGGAGTGCAGATACGCAGTATTTT. Translation gives CASSLGGSGSADTQYF. V gene TRBV7-2 combines with J gene TRBJ2-3; 9 bases line up with TRBD2. V shed 1 base and J 4 bases; nucleotides not matched to a gene: 6. The length of the CDR3 is 16 residues. Germline V gene sequence: CDR1 SGHTA, CDR2 FQGNSA. Complete variable domain (other parts from reference TRBV7-2 and TRBJ2-3): GAGVSQSPSNKVTEKGKDVELRCDPISGHTALYWYRQSLGQGLEFLIYFQGNSAPDKSGLPSDRFSAERTGGSVSTLTIQRTQQEDSAVYLCASSLGGSGSADTQYFGPGTRLTVL.

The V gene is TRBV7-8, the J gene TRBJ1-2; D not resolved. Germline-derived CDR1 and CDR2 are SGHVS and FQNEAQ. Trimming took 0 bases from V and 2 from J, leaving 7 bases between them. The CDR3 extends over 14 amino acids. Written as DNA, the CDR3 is TGTGCCAGCAGCTTAGCGCTGGCAAACTATGGCTACACCTTC. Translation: CASSLALANYGYTF. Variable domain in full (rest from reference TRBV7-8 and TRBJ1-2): GAGVSQSPRYKVAKRGQDVALRCDPISGHVSLFWYQQALGQGPEFLTYFQNEAQLDKSGLPSDRFFAERPEGSVSTLKIQRTQQEDSAVYLCASSLALANYGYTFGSGTRLTVV.

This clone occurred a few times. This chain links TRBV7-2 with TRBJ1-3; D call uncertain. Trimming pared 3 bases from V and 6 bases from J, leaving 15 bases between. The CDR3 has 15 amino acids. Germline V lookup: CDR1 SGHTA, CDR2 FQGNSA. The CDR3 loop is CASSFGLAAENTIYF. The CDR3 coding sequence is TGTGCCAGCAGCTTTGGCTTAGCAGCGGAAAACACCATATATTTT. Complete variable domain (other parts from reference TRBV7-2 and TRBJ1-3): GAGVSQSPSNKVTEKGKDVELRCDPISGHTALYWYRQSLGQGLEFLIYFQGNSAPDKSGLPSDRFSAERTGGSVSTLTIQRTQQEDSAVYLCASSFGLAAENTIYFGEGSWLTVV.

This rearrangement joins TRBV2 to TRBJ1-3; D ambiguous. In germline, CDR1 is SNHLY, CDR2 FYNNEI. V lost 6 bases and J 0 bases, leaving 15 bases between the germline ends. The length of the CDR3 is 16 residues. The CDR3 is CASRTHMGNSGNTIYF. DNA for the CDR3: TGTGCCAGCAGGACTCACATGGGGAACTCTGGAAACACCATATATTTT.

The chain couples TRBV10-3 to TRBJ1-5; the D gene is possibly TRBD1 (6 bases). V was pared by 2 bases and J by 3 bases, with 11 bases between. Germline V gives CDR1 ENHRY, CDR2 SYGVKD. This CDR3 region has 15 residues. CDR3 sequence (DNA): TGTGCCATCAGTGAGGGGGGGCACCTCAATCAGCCCCAGCATTTT. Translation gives CAISEGGHLNQPQHF.

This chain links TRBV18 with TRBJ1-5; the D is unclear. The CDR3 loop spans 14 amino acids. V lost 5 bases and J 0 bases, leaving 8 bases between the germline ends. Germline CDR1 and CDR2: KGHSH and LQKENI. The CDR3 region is CASSVRASNQPQHF. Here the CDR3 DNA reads TGTGCCAGCTCAGTTAGAGCTAGCAATCAGCCCCAGCATTTT.

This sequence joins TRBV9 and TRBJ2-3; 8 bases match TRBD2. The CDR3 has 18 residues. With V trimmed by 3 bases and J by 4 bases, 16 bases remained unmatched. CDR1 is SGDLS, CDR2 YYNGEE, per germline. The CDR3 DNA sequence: TGTGCCAGCAGCGCCCGATTAGAGCGGGGGCCCCTAGCAGATACGCAGTATTTT. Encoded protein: CASSARLERGPLADTQYF.

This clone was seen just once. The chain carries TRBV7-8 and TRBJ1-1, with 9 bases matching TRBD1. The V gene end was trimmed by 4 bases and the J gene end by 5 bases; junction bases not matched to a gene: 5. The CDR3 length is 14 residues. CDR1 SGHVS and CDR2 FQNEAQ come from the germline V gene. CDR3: CASSWGTGRTEAFF. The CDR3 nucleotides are TGTGCCAGCAGCTGGGGGACAGGGAGGACTGAAGCTTTCTTT. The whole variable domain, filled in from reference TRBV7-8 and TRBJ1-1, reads GAGVSQSPRYKVAKRGQDVALRCDPISGHVSLFWYQQALGQGPEFLTYFQNEAQLDKSGLPSDRFFAERPEGSVSTLKIQRTQQEDSAVYLCASSWGTGRTEAFFGQGTRLTVV.

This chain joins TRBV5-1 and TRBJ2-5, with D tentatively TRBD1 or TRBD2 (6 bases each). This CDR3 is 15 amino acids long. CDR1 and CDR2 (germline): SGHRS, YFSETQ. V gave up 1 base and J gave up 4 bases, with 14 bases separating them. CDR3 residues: CASSLSDGGRETQYF. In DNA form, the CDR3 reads TGCGCCAGCAGCTTGAGCGACGGGGGCCGAGAGACCCAGTACTTC.

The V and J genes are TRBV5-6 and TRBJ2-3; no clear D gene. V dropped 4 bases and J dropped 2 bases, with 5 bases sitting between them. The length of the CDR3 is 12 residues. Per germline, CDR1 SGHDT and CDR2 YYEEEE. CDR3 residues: CASSLSTDTQYF. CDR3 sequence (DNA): TGTGCCAGCAGCCTCTCCACAGATACGCAGTATTTT.